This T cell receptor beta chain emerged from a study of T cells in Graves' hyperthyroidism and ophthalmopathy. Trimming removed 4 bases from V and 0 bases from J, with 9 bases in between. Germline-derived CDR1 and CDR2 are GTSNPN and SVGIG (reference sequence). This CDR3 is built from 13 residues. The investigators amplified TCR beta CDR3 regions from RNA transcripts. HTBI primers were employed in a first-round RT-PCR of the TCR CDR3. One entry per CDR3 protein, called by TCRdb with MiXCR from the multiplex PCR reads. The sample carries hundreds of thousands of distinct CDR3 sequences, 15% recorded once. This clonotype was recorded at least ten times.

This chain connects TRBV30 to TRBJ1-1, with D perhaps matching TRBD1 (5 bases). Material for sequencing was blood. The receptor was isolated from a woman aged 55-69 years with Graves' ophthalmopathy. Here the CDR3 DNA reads TGTGCCTGGAAAGGGGACCTGAACACTGAAGCTTTCTTT. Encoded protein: CAWKGDLNTEAFF.